The clone carrying this TCR beta chain was detected only a few times. The source of the sample is a study of cytomegalovirus exposure and HLA in healthy donors. V was clipped by 3 bases and J by 9 bases, with 14 bases between them. The CDR3 consists of 13 residues. Germline CDR1 SNHLY, CDR2 FYNNEI. With 60 Vbeta and 13 Jbeta primers, the PCR was carried out. Profiling relied on immunoSEQ multiplex PCR, and the TCRdb table lists in-frame clones only, not all of them. The sample contains about 150,000 clones, 79% of which appear only once. This receptor was taken from a human donor in good health. The sequencing sample was made of PBMCs. The V and J genes are TRBV2 and TRBJ1-2; no clear D gene. The CDR3 DNA follows: TGTGCCAGCAGTGAGTATCGGTCATCGAGCTACACCTTC. As protein: CASSEYRSSSYTF.